These 5 T cell receptor beta chains originate from one sample sequenced in a study of blood T cell repertoires in COVID-19. TCRdb keeps only in-frame clones here, not all; method: immunoSEQ multiplex PCR. Found here are about 85,000 clones, over 85% of them singletons; the top ten hold roughly 2.1%. The specimen sequenced was peripheral blood. These receptors all stem from a man in his fifties with acute or convalescent COVID-19.

The genes are TRBV4-3 and TRBJ1-4; D perhaps matches TRBD1 (6 bases). V lost 1 base to trimming and J lost 3 bases, with 9 bases between them. CDR1 and CDR2 from the germline V gene are LGHNA and YSLEER. The CDR3 contains 15 residues. The CDR3 sequence: CASSQAGQSNEKLFF. CDR3 DNA: TGCGCCAGCAGCCAAGCAGGACAGTCTAATGAAAAACTGTTTTTT.

The count of this clone is one. The chain is built from TRBV5-1 and TRBJ1-6; D may be TRBD1 (5 bases). The CDR3 loop spans 16 amino acids. Germline CDR1 and CDR2: SGHRS and YFSETQ. Between the trimmed V and J ends, which lost 0 bases and 6 bases, there was a span of 13 bases. For the CDR3, the DNA is TGCGCCAGCAGCTTGGAGGAGCAGGGCGCTAATTCACCCCTCCACTTT. Its protein is CASSLEEQGANSPLHF.

This clone was seen just once. The CDR3 loop reads CASSLEAGGNIQYF. The CDR3 DNA sequence: TGTGCCAGCAGTTTAGAGGCAGGGGGAAACATTCAGTACTTC. The rearrangement uses TRBV28 and TRBJ2-4; the match to TRBD1 covers 7 bases. With 2 bases clipped from V and 6 bases from J, the junction kept 4 bases outside the gene matches. This CDR3 has 14 residues. Germline loops: CDR1 MDHEN, CDR2 SYDVKM. Filled out from reference TRBV28 and TRBJ2-4, the complete variable domain reads DVKVTQSSRYLVKRTGEKVFLECVQDMDHENMFWYRQDPGLGLRLIYFSYDVKMKEKGDIPEGYSVSREKKERFSLILESASTNQTSMYLCASSLEAGGNIQYFGAGTRLSVL.

The chain recombines TRBV18 with TRBJ2-7; 9 bases match TRBD1. The CDR3 sequence is 16 residues long. V was clipped by 8 bases and J by 5 bases; unmatched bases: 16. Germline V CDR1 and CDR2: KGHSH, LQKENI. CDR3 sequence reads: CASLATSGTGRHEQYF. In DNA form, the CDR3 reads TGTGCCAGCCTCGCTACCTCCGGGACAGGGAGACACGAGCAGTACTTC.

This chain joins TRBV19 and TRBJ1-1; 9 bases line up with TRBD1. There are 15 residues in the CDR3. Trimming cost V 4 bases and J 3 bases; bases outside gene matches: 6. The germline CDR1 and CDR2 sequences are LNHDA and SQIVND (reference sequence). CDR3 residues: CASSNRGQGYTEAFF. The CDR3 bases are TGTGCCAGTAGTAACAGGGGGCAGGGGTACACTGAAGCTTTCTTT.